The clone carrying this T cell receptor (beta chain) was seen ten or more times. The antigen is not known. Germline assignment: CDR1 SGHTA and CDR2 FQGNSA. V lost 0 bases and J 5 bases, leaving 16 bases between the germline ends. CDR3 length equals 16 residues. TCRdb independently ran MiXCR on the reads; one entry per CDR3 protein. The table includes hundreds of thousands of distinct CDR3 sequences, roughly 15% detected once. The data were taken from a study of T cell repertoires in cytomegalovirus infection. Study as a whole: Public TCR beta signatures marked donors with CMV infection and the matching HLA.

The study, taken as a whole, reports: Adding up the frequency of public TCR beta families identified people who carried CMV plus the relevant HLA. Dominant in the ex vivo response were TCR beta clonotypes restricted by HLA-C and specific for CMV.

The sequenced sample consisted of PBMCs. V is TRBV7-2 and J is TRBJ1-1, with a tentative D call TRBD1 (6 bases). The sequence was collected from a human donor in good health (CMV status not recorded). Some clones in this sample may be carry-over from other donors' samples. The CDR3 bases are TGTGCCAGCAGCTTAGCATGGGGGGGCTTGGGGACTGAAGCTTTCTTT. This translates into CASSLAWGGLGTEAFF.